This entry lists 28 T cell receptor beta chains sequenced from one sample in a study of blood T cell repertoires in COVID-19. Libraries were prepared by immunoSEQ multiplex PCR; TCRdb keeps only in-frame clonotypes and omits some of them. Here the sample spans over 130,000 clones, around 78% being singletons. The sequenced sample was peripheral blood. The source is a woman at least 80 years old with active or convalescent COVID-19.

The rearrangement links TRBV7-9 to TRBJ1-1; no clear D gene. Deletions cut 5 bases from V and 8 bases from J, with 12 bases between. Germline lookup yields CDR1 SEHNR and CDR2 FQNEAQ (reference sequence). The CDR3 is made up of 12 amino acids. The CDR3 sequence is CASSLHAGEAFF. The CDR3, as DNA: TGTGCCAGCAGCCTCCACGCCGGGGAAGCTTTCTTT. The full variable domain, its missing parts supplied by reference TRBV7-9 and TRBJ1-1, is DTGVSQNPRHKITKRGQNVTFRCDPISEHNRLYWYRQTLGQGPEFLTYFQNEAQLEKSRLLSDRFSAERPKGSFSTLEIQRTEQGDSAMYLCASSLHAGEAFFGQGTRLTVV.

This chain joins TRBV2 and TRBJ1-5; D is undetermined. The CDR3 extends over 14 amino acids. Germline assignment: CDR1 SNHLY and CDR2 FYNNEI. Trimming took off 5 bases at V and 1 base at J, with 9 bases between the two ends. Written as DNA, the CDR3 is TGTGCCAGCAGTAGGGAGCAAAGCAATCAGCCCCAGCATTTT. Its translation is CASSREQSNQPQHF.

This rearrangement joins TRBV7-2 to TRBJ1-5; D remains ambiguous. V was trimmed by 5 bases and J by 7 bases, leaving 12 bases between them. Germline V gives CDR1 SGHTA, CDR2 FQGNSA. The length of the CDR3 is 13 residues. The CDR3: CASSPSGRQPQHF. CDR3 in DNA: TGTGCCAGCAGCCCTAGCGGGCGGCAGCCCCAGCATTTT.

The gene calls are TRBV19 and TRBJ1-5, with 11 bases aligning to TRBD1. The CDR3 contains 15 residues. V gave up 3 bases and J gave up 6 bases; unmatched junction bases: 4. Germline loops: CDR1 LNHDA, CDR2 SQIVND (reference sequence). The CDR3 loop reads CASSMGQGGSQPQHF. The CDR3 DNA is TGTGCCAGTAGTATGGGACAGGGGGGTTCTCAGCCCCAGCATTTT.

The rearrangement links TRBV19 to TRBJ2-6; perhaps TRBD1 as D (5 bases). Trimming pared 1 base from V and 2 bases from J, leaving 9 bases between. Germline assignment: CDR1 LNHDA and CDR2 SQIVND (reference sequence). The CDR3 has 16 amino acids. This CDR3 reads CASSIGSGPGANVLTF. The DNA for the CDR3 is TGTGCCAGTAGTATAGGGTCAGGGCCTGGGGCCAACGTCCTGACTTTC.

On this clone itself: One end of the junction fails to match germline, which may point to a read error. The chain employs TRBV7-7 and TRBJ2-2; 7 nucleotides line up with TRBD1. The germline V gene encodes CDR1 SSHAT and CDR2 FNYEAQ (reference sequence). The CDR3 sequence is 14 residues long. CDR3 region: CASSLTGVTGELFF. The CDR3 DNA follows: TGTGCTAGCAGCTTAACAGGGGTTACCGGGGAGCTGTTTTTT.

This clone was detected only once. This sequence joins TRBV28 and TRBJ2-1; D unresolved. Trimming shortened V by 6 bases and J by 3 bases, and 6 bases separated the two germline ends. Germline V CDR1 and CDR2: MDHEN, SYDVKM. The CDR3 is made up of 12 amino acids. CDR3: CASSLIYNEQFF. The CDR3, as DNA: TGTGCCAGCAGCCTAATCTACAATGAGCAGTTCTTC.

This rearrangement joins TRBV30 to TRBJ2-2, with TRBD2 identical over 14 bases. CDR1 is GTSNPN, CDR2 SVGIG, per germline (reference sequence). The CDR3 covers 17 residues. Germline trimming cut 4 bases from V and 7 bases from J; bases unmatched to any gene: 11. CDR3 nucleotide sequence: TGTGCCTGGACTAAAGGGACTAGCGGGGGAGGAGGCGGGGAGCTGTTTTTT. Translating it yields CAWTKGTSGGGGGELFF. Combining the CDR3 with reference TRBV30 and TRBJ2-2 gives the whole variable domain SQTIHQWPATLVQPVGSPLSLECTVEGTSNPNLYWYRQAAGRGLQLLFYSVGIGQISSEVPQNLSASRPQDRQFILSSKKLLLSDSGFYLCAWTKGTSGGGGGELFFGEGSRLTVL.

CDR3 coding DNA: TGTGCCAGCAGCCAAGGCGATGGGGGCCTCATCGGCGAGCAGTACTTC. It yields the protein CASSQGDGGLIGEQYF. The chain is built from TRBV3-1 (or the pseudogene TRBV3-2) and TRBJ2-7, with a weak D call TRBD1 (6 bases). The CDR3 runs to 16 residues. The V end lost 1 base, the J end lost 6 bases, and 19 bases lay between the germline ends. From germline, CDR1 is LGHDT and CDR2 YNNKEL (reference sequence).

CDR3 protein: CATSGGQGYGYTF. Here the CDR3 DNA reads TGTGCCACCAGTGGTGGGCAGGGATATGGCTACACCTTC. The chain is built from TRBV24-1 and TRBJ1-2, with D perhaps TRBD1 (5 bases). The CDR3 extends over 13 amino acids. CDR1 and CDR2 from the germline V gene are KGHDR and SFDVKD. With 5 bases removed from V and 5 bases from J, the gap between germline ends came to 11 bases.

This clone has a single count. J is TRBJ1-1 and V is TRBV5-1, with a tentative D call TRBD1 (5 bases). In germline, CDR1 is SGHRS, CDR2 YFSETQ. CDR3 length equals 16 residues. V was clipped by 4 bases and J by 1 base, with 17 bases between them. The CDR3 DNA sequence: TGCGCCAGCAGCCTGGGGGGACTTCTCCCGAACACTGAAGCTTTCTTT. This encodes CASSLGGLLPNTEAFF.

The genes are TRBV21-1 and TRBJ2-2; TRBD1, the D gene given by the table, was not confirmed from the DNA. TRBV21-1 represents a pseudogene. The CDR3 consists of 17 residues. CDR3 coding DNA: TGTGCCAGCAGCAAACCTAGGGACAGGGAAAAGTCCGGGGAGCTGTTTTTT. Protein sequence: CASSKPRDREKSGELFF.

The chain employs TRBV10-3 and TRBJ2-7; no reliable D call. The CDR3 has 13 amino acids. The V gene lost 0 bases and the J gene lost 3 bases, with 6 bases spanning the gap. Per the germline V gene, CDR1 is ENHRY and CDR2 is SYGVKD. As DNA, the CDR3 is TGTGCCATCAGTGAGTCTTTCATCTACGAGCAGTACTTC. Amino acid sequence: CAISESFIYEQYF.

The chain uses TRBV5-6 and TRBJ2-7, with D perhaps TRBD2 (6 bases). The germline V and J ends were trimmed by 2 bases and 3 bases, with 9 bases remaining between them. Looked up from germline, CDR1 is SGHDT and CDR2 is YYEEEE. This CDR3 has 13 residues. The chain's CDR3 is CASSFWGVYEQYF. The CDR3 DNA reads TGTGCCAGCAGCTTTTGGGGGGTCTACGAGCAGTACTTC.

The chain has TRBV2 and TRBJ1-2, with 9 bases matching TRBD1. CDR1 is SNHLY, CDR2 FYNNEI, per germline. Trimming took 4 bases from V and 5 from J; bases not matched to a gene: 14. This CDR3 spans 17 amino acids. The CDR3 coding sequence is TGTGCCAGCAGTGCAACCGGGACAGGGCCAAGTACTTATGGCTACACCTTC. It is translated as CASSATGTGPSTYGYTF.

The chain has TRBV5-4 and TRBJ2-1; no definite D call. There are 13 residues in the CDR3. From germline, CDR1 is SGHNT and CDR2 YYREEE (reference sequence). The ends were cut back, 1 base at V and 6 bases at J, with 8 bases in the middle. CDR3 region: CASSLSGPNEQFF. Written as DNA, the CDR3 is TGTGCCAGCAGCTTGAGTGGGCCCAATGAGCAGTTCTTC.

Here the CDR3 DNA reads TGTGCCAGCAGTTCCCAATCCGGAGGAGCGAACACTGAAGCTTTCTTT. Translating gives CASSSQSGGANTEAFF. The chain couples TRBV6-5 to TRBJ1-1; D gene ambiguous. Trimming cost V 4 bases and J 1 base, with 16 bases left between them. Looked up from germline, CDR1 is MNHEY and CDR2 is SVGAGI. The CDR3 extends over 16 amino acids.

The V gene is TRBV5-6, the J gene TRBJ1-2; no firm D call. V was clipped by 1 base and J by 8 bases, with 12 bases between them. The germline V gene has CDR1 SGHDT and CDR2 YYEEEE. The CDR3 sequence is 13 residues long. The CDR3 reads CASSLQPIGGYTF. The CDR3 coding sequence is TGTGCCAGCAGCTTGCAGCCGATCGGGGGCTACACCTTC.

This chain connects TRBV21-1 to TRBJ1-4; TRBD1, the D gene given by the table, was not confirmed from the DNA. TRBV21-1 is a documented pseudogene. The CDR3 runs 16 residues. In DNA, the CDR3 is TGTGCCAGCAGCAGACAAACCAGGGGGAGTTTGGAAAAACTGTTTTTT. As protein: CASSRQTRGSLEKLFF.

This rearrangement joins TRBV25-1 to TRBJ1-1, with D perhaps matching TRBD1 (5 bases). Germline lookup yields CDR1 MGHDK and CDR2 SYGVNS. There are 13 residues in the CDR3. V lost 8 bases and J lost 1, with 11 bases in between. CDR3 DNA sequence: TGTGCCAGCGGTTGGGGGGGGAACACTGAAGCTTTCTTT. This translates into CASGWGGNTEAFF.

The chain uses TRBV5-1 and TRBJ1-1, with unresolved D. The CDR3 sequence is 13 residues long. Trimming removed 3 bases at V and 5 bases at J, with 11 bases between. Germline lookup yields CDR1 SGHRS and CDR2 YFSETQ. CDR3 nucleotides: TGCGCCAGCAGCTCGGAGGGTTTAACTGAAGCTTTCTTT. It codes for CASSSEGLTEAFF. Full variable domain (outside the CDR3, taken from reference TRBV5-1 and TRBJ1-1): KAGVTQTPRYLIKTRGQQVTLSCSPISGHRSVSWYQQTPGQGLQFLFEYFSETQRNKGNFPGRFSGRQFSNSRSEMNVSTLELGDSALYLCASSSEGLTEAFFGQGTRLTVV.

The DNA of the CDR3 is TGTGCCAGCAGCGACAGGGGATTTAGTGGCTACACCTTC. Residues: CASSDRGFSGYTF. V is TRBV6-5 and J is TRBJ1-2; the match to TRBD1 covers 8 bases. CDR1 is MNHEY, CDR2 SVGAGI, per germline. CDR3 length: 13 residues. The J segment lost 7 bases and the V segment lost 6 bases, leaving 7 bases of the junction unmatched.

The gene calls are TRBV7-9 and TRBJ2-7, with D perhaps TRBD2 (5 bases). Germline V CDR1 and CDR2: SEHNR, FQNEAQ (reference sequence). The CDR3 length is 14 residues. V lost 1 base and J 7 bases, leaving 14 bases between the germline ends. Here the CDR3 reads CASSLDRGSGEQYF. The CDR3 nucleotides read TGTGCCAGCAGCTTAGATCGGGGTTCGGGAGAGCAGTACTTC.

V usage is TRBV6-5 and J usage is TRBJ1-1, with D tentatively TRBD1 (5 bases). This CDR3 contains 15 residues. The germline CDR1 and CDR2 sequences are MNHEY and SVGAGI. Trimming removed 0 bases at V and 1 base at J, with 9 bases between. This chain's CDR3 is CASSYSGRANTEAFF. The CDR3 DNA reads TGTGCCAGCAGTTACTCCGGCAGGGCGAACACTGAAGCTTTCTTT.

The chain has TRBV11-2 and TRBJ1-4; D remains ambiguous. Per germline, CDR1 SGHAT and CDR2 FQNNGV. The CDR3 loop spans 16 amino acids. The ends were cut back, 1 base at V and 0 bases at J, with 9 bases in the middle. CDR3 region: CASSLVNTATNEKLFF. CDR3 DNA: TGTGCCAGCAGCTTAGTAAACACAGCAACTAATGAAAAACTGTTTTTT.

This clone has just one count. The rearrangement joins TRBV6-5 to TRBJ2-5; 10 nucleotides line up with TRBD2. Trimming at V came to 8 bases and at J to 5 bases, leaving 11 bases not matched to a gene. Looked up from germline, CDR1 is MNHEY and CDR2 is SVGAGI. The CDR3 sequence is 15 residues long. CDR3 in amino acids: CASSPLAGGGETQYF. The CDR3 region has the DNA TGTGCCAGCTCTCCCTTAGCGGGGGGCGGGGAGACCCAGTACTTC.

The rearrangement links TRBV18 to TRBJ1-1, with a weak D call TRBD1 (5 bases). Trimming removed 1 base at V and 4 bases at J, with 10 bases between. Germline V CDR1 and CDR2: KGHSH, LQKENI. The CDR3 length is 14 residues. In nucleotides, the CDR3 is TGTGCCAGCTCACCACTGGTAGGGGTCACTGAAGCTTTCTTT. It translates to CASSPLVGVTEAFF.

The chain employs TRBV27 and TRBJ1-1; the match to TRBD1 covers 8 bases. Unmatched junction bases numbered 5, after V lost 3 bases and J lost 2 bases. Germline V gives CDR1 MNHEY, CDR2 SMNVEV (reference sequence). The CDR3 length is 15 residues. The DNA of the CDR3 is TGTGCCAGCAGTTTCGACAGGGGAGGAAACACTGAAGCTTTCTTT. Translating gives CASSFDRGGNTEAFF.